The rows below give T cell receptor beta chains drawn from one sample of a study of shared clonotypes between healthy human individuals. Some clones are missing from TCRdb's copy, which holds only in-frame ones; the method was immunoSEQ multiplex PCR. Of about 2.4 million clones listed, 93% are singletons. What was sequenced was naive CD4+ T cells from PBMCs. These receptors all come from a man aged 18 to 30 in good health. Some clones in this sample may be carry-over from other donors' samples. CDR3s include the opening cysteine and the closing phenylalanine or tryptophan. Each record gives: V gene, CDR3 protein.

v_gene: TRBV27
CDR3aa: CASSLWDGDTQYF

v_gene: TRBV9
CDR3aa: CASSPDWGLGGNTEAFF

v_gene: TRBV28
CDR3aa: CASSLFQVSQNQPQHF

v_gene: TRBV6-1
CDR3aa: CASSEARGAGPSSYNEQFF

v_gene: TRBV28
CDR3aa: CASSLSTATSGEQYF

v_gene: TRBV5-1
CDR3aa: CASSLWSEDRVVKDTGELFF

v_gene: TRBV29-1
CDR3aa: CSVGTSGRASTDTQYF

v_gene: TRBV7-6
CDR3aa: CASSLEDSPNTEAFF

v_gene: TRBV7-2
CDR3aa: CASSLDGAGSYEQYF

v_gene: TRBV6-1
CDR3aa: CASRPQGYGYTF

v_gene: TRBV2
CDR3aa: CASSVENEKLFF

v_gene: TRBV9
CDR3aa: CASSVEGRVGTPLHF

v_gene: TRBV5-1
CDR3aa: CASSLEQGKETQYF

v_gene: TRBV18
CDR3aa: CASSHPGQTSTDTQYF

v_gene: TRBV5-1
CDR3aa: CASAVRDSNTGELFF

v_gene: TRBV7-3
CDR3aa: CASSNTHDTQYF

v_gene: TRBV25-1
CDR3aa: CASSRGLNTDTQYF

v_gene: TRBV5-8
CDR3aa: CASSDGIRSYNERFF

v_gene: TRBV4-1
CDR3aa: CASSQVGRAEQYF

v_gene: TRBV7-9
CDR3aa: CASSLGPDQPQHF

v_gene: TRBV28
CDR3aa: CPKQNQETQYF

v_gene: TRBV19
CDR3aa: CASSSGGETQYF

v_gene: TRBV10-2
CDR3aa: CASGLTRYNEQFF

v_gene: TRBV5-8
CDR3aa: CASTFGILSGANVLTF

v_gene: TRBV6-6
CDR3aa: CASSRTTGEQFF

v_gene: TRBV11-3
CDR3aa: CASSSRDRPGDEQFF

v_gene: TRBV30
CDR3aa: CAWSMTGVIYEQYF

v_gene: TRBV27
CDR3aa: CASRGGAKTQYF

v_gene: TRBV28
CDR3aa: CASSLGSGRGAYEQYF

v_gene: TRBV28
CDR3aa: CASSLSSQNQPQHF

v_gene: TRBV29-1
CDR3aa: CSAGQDYGYTF

v_gene: TRBV9
CDR3aa: CASSRRTSDTPYEQYF

v_gene: TRBV19
CDR3aa: CASSPIDRGQPGYTF

v_gene: TRBV14
CDR3aa: CASSQDLVGGLFF

v_gene: TRBV4-2
CDR3aa: CASSQTTGAVPNYGYTF

v_gene: TRBV10-1
CDR3aa: CASCSRDIYYEQYF

v_gene: TRBV2
CDR3aa: CASSSGTSGRGNEQFF

v_gene: TRBV18
CDR3aa: CASSPRTDEAFF

v_gene: TRBV6-5
CDR3aa: CASSYSGQGRNTIYF

v_gene: TRBV9
CDR3aa: CASSVEGRFNQPQHF

v_gene: TRBV10-1
CDR3aa: CASSGGTAIPTGELFF

v_gene: TRBV7-9
CDR3aa: CASSPSTDRDRGSEAFF

v_gene: TRBV7-2
CDR3aa: CASSFDRGNYGYTF

v_gene: TRBV5-1
CDR3aa: CASRRGEAYNEQFF

v_gene: TRBV11-3
CDR3aa: CASSSPGRGLAGVEEQFF

v_gene: TRBV18
CDR3aa: CASSPDSNRNQPQHF

v_gene: TRBV11-3
CDR3aa: CASSLEGREGNEQFF

v_gene: TRBV7-6
CDR3aa: CASSIDSNQPQHF

v_gene: TRBV4-1
CDR3aa: CASRASTSGTYEQYF

v_gene: TRBV6-1
CDR3aa: CAVPGSGANVLTF

v_gene: TRBV28
CDR3aa: CASSPVAKSSYEQYF

v_gene: TRBV5-6
CDR3aa: CASSLAITDTQYF

v_gene: TRBV7-3
CDR3aa: CASSPGAASVQETQYF

v_gene: TRBV30
CDR3aa: CAWSAPGSLYGYTF

v_gene: TRBV19
CDR3aa: CASSTDLTGREQCF

v_gene: TRBV29-1
CDR3aa: CSVVGLGTSGSSYNEQFF

v_gene: TRBV9
CDR3aa: CASSRLAMRQETQYF